The clone carrying this T cell receptor beta chain was seen only a few times. The authors plated about 200,000 CFSE-labeled responder cells with about 200,000 irradiated, violet-dye-labeled stimulator cells. The sample is drawn from a study of graft-versus-host responses after intestinal transplantation. This CDR3 contains 15 residues. Germline-derived CDR1 and CDR2 are SGHAT and FQNNGV. J gave up 5 bases and V 5 bases, and 8 bases lay outside the gene matches. TCRdb's table, derived via immunoSEQ multiplex PCR, lists solely in-frame clones and lacks some. The sample yields 6,500 to 7,500 clones, 30% to 40% seen once.

The chain carries TRBV11-2 and TRBJ1-2; 10 bases are shared with TRBD1. This receptor was taken from a human patient who was an organ donor for intestinal transplantation. Here the sequenced sample was alloreactive CD8+ T cells from a mixed lymphocyte reaction culture, taken before transplantation. Subset given: CFSE-low proliferating T cells sorted from roughly six-day pre-transplant mixed lymphocyte reaction (GvH or HvG direction). CDR3 sequence reads: CASSPAGTGVYGYTF. CDR3 DNA sequence: TGTGCCAGCAGCCCAGCTGGGACAGGGGTGTATGGCTACACCTTC.